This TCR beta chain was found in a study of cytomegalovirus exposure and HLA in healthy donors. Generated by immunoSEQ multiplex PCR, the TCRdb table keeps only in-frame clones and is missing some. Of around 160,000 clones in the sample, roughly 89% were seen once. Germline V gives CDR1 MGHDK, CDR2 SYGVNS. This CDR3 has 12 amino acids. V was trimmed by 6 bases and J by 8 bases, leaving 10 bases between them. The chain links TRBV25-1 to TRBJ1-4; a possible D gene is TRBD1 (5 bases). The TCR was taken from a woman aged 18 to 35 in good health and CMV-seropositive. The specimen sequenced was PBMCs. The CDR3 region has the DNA TGTGCCAGCAGATTAGACAGCGAAAAACTGTTTTTT. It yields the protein CASRLDSEKLFF.